This TCR beta chain came from a study of blood T cell repertoires in COVID-19 (dated by TCRdb to the early 2020s). In terms of the full investigation: The collaborator samples originated in the United States, Italy and Spain and spanned the acute and convalescent phases of COVID-19. The prospective study material was composed of cDNA or gDNA derived from T cells, B-cell-depleted T cells, or PBMCs. Subjects who had been exposed to COVID-19, were actively infected with it, or had recovered from it provided the deeply sampled blood TCRbeta repertoires that made up the dataset. The repertoires were made available in a free public database intended to serve as a resource for research on the immune response to SARS-CoV-2. Samples were obtained from the ongoing ImmuneRACE study (first 160 participants) and from over 1,000 subjects provided by 6 global collaborators. Nearly every sample came with metadata listing a de-identified subject ID, COVID-19 status, age in years and sex. Where available, HLA class I and class II types were obtained from metadata supplied by the sample provider rather than from assay-based typing.

After removal of 3 bases from V and 4 bases from J, the junction retains 7 bases not matched to a gene. Sequences SQVTM (CDR1) and ANQGSEA (CDR2) are obtained from the germline V gene. From the cysteine up to the phenylalanine, the CDR3 has a length of 16 residues. The DNA shown is the 48-base CDR3, in frame from base 1. Summary of the overall study and its limitations: The amount of clinical and demographic metadata varied by source and participant and was provided uncurated.

The immunoSEQ Assay, a bias-controlled multiplex PCR, was used to amplify TCRbeta CDR3 regions from genomic DNA. Processing in the source paper ran as follows. The number of nucleated cells in each sample was estimated from the amplification of reference gene primers within the assay. Sequence reads were collapsed and filtered to measure the absolute abundance of every unique TCRbeta CDR3 rearrangement. For each sample, productive Simpson clonality was calculated by taking the square root of Simpson's diversity index across productive rearrangements. TCRdb retrieved this table from immuneACCESS and kept in-frame rearrangements only. Not all clones are present; in checked studies, unresolved V genes account for under half, and no reason is known for the remainder. The DNA was the basis for D and trimming; V, J and clone size are from that table. The sample data list around 260,000 clones, and approximately 86% of these were observed just once. Clones ranked in the top ten supply around 5% of the sample.

One collaborating source in Seattle enrolled patients while the patients were actively infected and followed the patients over time throughout the course of disease. Collaborating institutions collected whole blood in K2EDTA tubes following their own protocols. For TCRbeta analysis, collaborators shipped samples as frozen whole blood, isolated PBMCs, or DNA extracted from either of those sample types. This clone was found once. No antigen is known for it. The record has no base qualities; no much larger clone is one base away. The V gene is TRBV29-1 and the J gene is TRBJ2-2; TRBD1 fits 11 bases in the junction. Material: peripheral blood. The origin of this receptor is a woman aged 60-75 years with COVID-19, enrolled during active disease. The CDR3 reads CSVDGGQGGSTGELFF. Here is the DNA: TGCAGCGTTGACGGGGGACAGGGGGGGTCCACCGGGGAGCTGTTTTTT.